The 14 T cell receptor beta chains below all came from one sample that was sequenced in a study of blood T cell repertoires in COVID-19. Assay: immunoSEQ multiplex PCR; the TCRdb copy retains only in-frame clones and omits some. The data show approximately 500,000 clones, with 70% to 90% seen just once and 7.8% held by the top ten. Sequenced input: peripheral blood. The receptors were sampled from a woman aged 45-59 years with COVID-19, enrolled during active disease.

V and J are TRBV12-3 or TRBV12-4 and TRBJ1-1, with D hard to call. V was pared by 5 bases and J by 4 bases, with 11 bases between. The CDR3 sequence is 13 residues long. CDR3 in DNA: TGTGCCAGCAGTCACGGGCGGGTCACTGAAGCTTTCTTT. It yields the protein CASSHGRVTEAFF.

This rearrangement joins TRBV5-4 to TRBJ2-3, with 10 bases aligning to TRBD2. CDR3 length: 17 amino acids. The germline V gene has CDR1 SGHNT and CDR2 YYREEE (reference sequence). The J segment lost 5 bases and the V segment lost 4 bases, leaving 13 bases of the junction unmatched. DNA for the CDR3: TGTGCCAGCAGCCAGAGACGAACGAGCGGGGGGGGAGATACGCAGTATTTT. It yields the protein CASSQRRTSGGGDTQYF.

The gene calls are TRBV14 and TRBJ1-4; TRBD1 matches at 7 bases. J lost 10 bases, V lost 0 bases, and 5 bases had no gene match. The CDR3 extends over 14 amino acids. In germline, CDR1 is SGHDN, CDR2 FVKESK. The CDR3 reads CASSQDLQGGKLFF. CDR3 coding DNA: TGTGCCAGCAGCCAAGATCTGCAGGGGGGAAAACTGTTTTTT.

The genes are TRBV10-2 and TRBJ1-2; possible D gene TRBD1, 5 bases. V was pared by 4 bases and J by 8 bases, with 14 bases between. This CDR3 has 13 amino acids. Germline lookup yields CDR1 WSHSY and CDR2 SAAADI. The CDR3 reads CASSAQGVDGYTF. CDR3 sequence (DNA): TGCGCCAGCAGTGCGCAAGGGGTTGACGGCTACACCTTC.

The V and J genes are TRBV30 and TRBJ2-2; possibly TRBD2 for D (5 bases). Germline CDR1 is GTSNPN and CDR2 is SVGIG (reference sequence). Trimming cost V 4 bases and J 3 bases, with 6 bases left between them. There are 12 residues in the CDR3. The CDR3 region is CAWKRDTGELFF. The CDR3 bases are TGTGCCTGGAAGAGGGACACCGGGGAGCTGTTTTTT.

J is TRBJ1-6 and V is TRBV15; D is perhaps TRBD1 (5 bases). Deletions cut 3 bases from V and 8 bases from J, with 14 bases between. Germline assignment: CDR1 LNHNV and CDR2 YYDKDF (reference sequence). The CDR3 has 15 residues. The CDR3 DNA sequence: TGTGCCACCAGCAGTCCAGTCGAAGGGGATTCACCCCTCCACTTT. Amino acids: CATSSPVEGDSPLHF. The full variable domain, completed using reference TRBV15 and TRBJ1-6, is DAMVIQNPRYQVTQFGKPVTLSCSQTLNHNVMYWYQQKSSQAPKLLFHYYDKDFNNEADTPDNFQSRRPNTSFCFLDIRSPGLGDTAMYLCATSSPVEGDSPLHFGNGTRLTVT.

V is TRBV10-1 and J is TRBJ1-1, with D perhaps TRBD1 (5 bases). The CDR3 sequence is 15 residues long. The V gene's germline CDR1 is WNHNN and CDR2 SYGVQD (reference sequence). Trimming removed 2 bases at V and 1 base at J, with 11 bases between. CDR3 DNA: TGCGCCAGCAGTGAGACCCGACAGACGAACACTGAAGCTTTCTTT. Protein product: CASSETRQTNTEAFF.

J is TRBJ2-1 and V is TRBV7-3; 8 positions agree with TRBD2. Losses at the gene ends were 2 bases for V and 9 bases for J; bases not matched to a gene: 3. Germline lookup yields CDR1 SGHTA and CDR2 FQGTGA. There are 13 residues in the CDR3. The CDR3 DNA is TGTGCCAGCAGCTTAGGGACTAGAGGTGAGCAGTTCTTC. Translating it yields CASSLGTRGEQFF.

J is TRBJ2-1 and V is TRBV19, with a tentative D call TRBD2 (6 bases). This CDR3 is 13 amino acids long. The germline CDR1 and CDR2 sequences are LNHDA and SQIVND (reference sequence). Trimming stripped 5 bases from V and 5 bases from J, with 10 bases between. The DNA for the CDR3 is TGTGCCAGTAGTCACCCGGGAGACAATGAGCAGTTCTTC. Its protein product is CASSHPGDNEQFF.

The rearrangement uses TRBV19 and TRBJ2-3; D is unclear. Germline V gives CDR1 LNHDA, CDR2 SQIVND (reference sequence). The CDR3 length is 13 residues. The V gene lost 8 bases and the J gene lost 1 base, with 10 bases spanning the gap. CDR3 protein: CASCARGTDTQYF. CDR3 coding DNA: TGTGCCAGTTGTGCCCGAGGCACAGATACGCAGTATTTT.

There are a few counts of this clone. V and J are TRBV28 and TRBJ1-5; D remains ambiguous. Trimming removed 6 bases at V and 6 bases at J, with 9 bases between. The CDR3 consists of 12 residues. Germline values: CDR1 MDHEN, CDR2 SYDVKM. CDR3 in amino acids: CASRGRPQPQHF. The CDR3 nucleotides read TGTGCCAGCAGAGGCAGGCCTCAGCCCCAGCATTTT.

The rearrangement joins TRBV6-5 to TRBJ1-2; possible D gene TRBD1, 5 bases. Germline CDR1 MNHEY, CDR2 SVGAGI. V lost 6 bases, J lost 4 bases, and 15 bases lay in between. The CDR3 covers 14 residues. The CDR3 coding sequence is TGTGCCAGCAGGAAGTCGACAGAGATCTATGGCTACACCTTC. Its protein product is CASRKSTEIYGYTF.

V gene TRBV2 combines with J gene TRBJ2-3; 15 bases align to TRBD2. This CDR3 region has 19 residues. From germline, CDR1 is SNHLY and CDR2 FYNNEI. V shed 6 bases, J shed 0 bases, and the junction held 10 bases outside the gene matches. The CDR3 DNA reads TGTGCCAGCAGGGAAATAGGACTAGCGGGGGGGCCTAGCACAGATACGCAGTATTTT. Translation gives CASREIGLAGGPSTDTQYF. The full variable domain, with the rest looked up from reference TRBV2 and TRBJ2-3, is EPEVTQTPSHQVTQMGQEVILRCVPISNHLYFYWYRQILGQKVEFLVSFYNNEISEKSEIFDDQFSVERPDGSNFTLKIRSTKLEDSAMYFCASREIGLAGGPSTDTQYFGPGTRLTVL.

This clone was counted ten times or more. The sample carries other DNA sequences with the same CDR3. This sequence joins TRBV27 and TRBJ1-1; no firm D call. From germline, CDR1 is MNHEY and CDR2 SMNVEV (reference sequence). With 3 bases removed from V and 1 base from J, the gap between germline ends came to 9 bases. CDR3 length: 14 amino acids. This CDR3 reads CASSLRGKNTEAFF. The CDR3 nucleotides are TGTGCCAGCAGTTTGCGGGGAAAGAACACTGAAGCTTTCTTT.